The present entry profiles one T cell receptor (beta chain) with its context. The antigen is unknown. Germline V lookup: CDR1 LGHNA, CDR2 YSLEER. The CDR3 spans 14 residues. The V segment lost 4 bases and the J segment 5 bases; nucleotides outside the gene matches: 5. Using immunoSEQ multiplex PCR, the repertoire was profiled, and TCRdb retains in-frame clones only, with some absent. The table lists about 350,000 clones, 88% of them singletons. This entry belongs to a study of Ad26.COV2.S vaccination and SARS-CoV-2 variants. Overall study: The vaccine Ad26.COV2.S was put into the muscle once, or twice with 56 days between.

Treatment defined: 15 to 20 received Ad26.COV2.S at low or high dose, single or two shots; 5 received placebo; per-sample allocation not given. Sampling took place 63 days after the first vaccine or placebo injection. Overall study findings and caveats: Substantial breadth was reportedly displayed by spike-specific CD8+ and CD4+ T cell responses after vaccination. Those who received vaccine or placebo ended up with similar non-spike TCR breadth.

The specimen comprised peripheral blood, sampled in a trial of Ad26.COV2.S vaccine versus placebo. This chain connects TRBV4-3 to TRBJ2-5; 9 bases are shared with TRBD1. The sequence was obtained from a person between 18 and 65 years old who received the Ad26.COV2.S COVID-19 vaccine or a placebo. CDR3 bases: TGCGCCAGCAGCCGCGGGACAGGGAGGGAGACCCAGTACTTC. Its translation: CASSRGTGRETQYF.